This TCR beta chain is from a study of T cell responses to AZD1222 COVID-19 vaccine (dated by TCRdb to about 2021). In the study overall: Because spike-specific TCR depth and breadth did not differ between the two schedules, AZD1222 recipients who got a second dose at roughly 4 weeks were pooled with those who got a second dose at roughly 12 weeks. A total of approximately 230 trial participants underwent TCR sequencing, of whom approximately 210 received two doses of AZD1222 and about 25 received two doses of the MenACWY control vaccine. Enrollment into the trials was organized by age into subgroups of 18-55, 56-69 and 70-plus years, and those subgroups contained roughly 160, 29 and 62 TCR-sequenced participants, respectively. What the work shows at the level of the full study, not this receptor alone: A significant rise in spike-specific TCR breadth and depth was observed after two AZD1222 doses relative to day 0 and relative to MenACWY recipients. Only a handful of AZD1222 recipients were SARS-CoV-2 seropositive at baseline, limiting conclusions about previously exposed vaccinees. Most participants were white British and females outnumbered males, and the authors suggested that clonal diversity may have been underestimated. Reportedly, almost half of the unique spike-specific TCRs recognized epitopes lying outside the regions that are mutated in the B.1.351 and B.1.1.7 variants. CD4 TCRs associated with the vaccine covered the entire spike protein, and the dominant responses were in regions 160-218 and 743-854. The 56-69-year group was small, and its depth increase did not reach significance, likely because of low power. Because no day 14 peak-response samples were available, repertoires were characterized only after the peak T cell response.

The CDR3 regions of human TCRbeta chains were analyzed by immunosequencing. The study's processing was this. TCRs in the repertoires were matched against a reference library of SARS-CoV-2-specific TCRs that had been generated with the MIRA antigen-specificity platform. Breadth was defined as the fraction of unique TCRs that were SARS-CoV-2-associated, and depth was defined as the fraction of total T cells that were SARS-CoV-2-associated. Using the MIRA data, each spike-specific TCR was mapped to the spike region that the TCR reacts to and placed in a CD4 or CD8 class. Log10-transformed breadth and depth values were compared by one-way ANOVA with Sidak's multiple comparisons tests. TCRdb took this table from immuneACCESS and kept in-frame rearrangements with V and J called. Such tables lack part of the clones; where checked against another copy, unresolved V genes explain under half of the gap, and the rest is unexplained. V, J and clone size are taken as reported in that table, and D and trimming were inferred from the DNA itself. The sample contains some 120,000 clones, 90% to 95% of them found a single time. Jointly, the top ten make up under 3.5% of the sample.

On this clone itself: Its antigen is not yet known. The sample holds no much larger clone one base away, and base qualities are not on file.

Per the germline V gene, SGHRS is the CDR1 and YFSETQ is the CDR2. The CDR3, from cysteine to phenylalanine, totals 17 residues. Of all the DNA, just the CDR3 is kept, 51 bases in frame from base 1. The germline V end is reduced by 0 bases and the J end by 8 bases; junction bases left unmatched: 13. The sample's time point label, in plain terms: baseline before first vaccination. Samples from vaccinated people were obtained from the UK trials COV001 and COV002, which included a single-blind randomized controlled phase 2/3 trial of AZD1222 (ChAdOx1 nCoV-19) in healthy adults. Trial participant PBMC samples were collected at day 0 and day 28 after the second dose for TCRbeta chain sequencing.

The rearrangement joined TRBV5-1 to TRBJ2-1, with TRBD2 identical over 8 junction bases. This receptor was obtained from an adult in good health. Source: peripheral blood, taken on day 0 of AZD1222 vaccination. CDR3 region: CASSLGVIAGQSYEQFF. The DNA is TGCGCCAGCAGCTTGGGGGTTATAGCGGGACAATCGTATGAGCAGTTCTTC.